The 13 T cell receptor beta chains below all came from one sample that was sequenced in a study of patients and donors after allogeneic stem cell transplantation (dated by TCRdb to 2020 to 2021). The library was obtained by RT-PCR. Instrument on record: NextSeq 550. Starting from the raw public reads, TCRdb applied fastp trimming at Q25, assembled clones with MiXCR and retained in-frame beta chains. Every entry covers one CDR3 protein and lists the most common genes and DNA from its rows. The sample records about 230,000 distinct CDR3 sequences, roughly 14% of which are singletons. The ten largest clonotypes hold around 10% of the sample. Material for sequencing was blood, either unsorted or a sorted T cell fraction (not recorded which). These receptors were taken from a human donor who was either an allogeneic HSCT recipient or a stem cell or donor lymphocyte infusion donor (not recorded which). It is not recorded whose cells these are; they may come from a transplant donor.

This rearrangement joins TRBV5-4 to TRBJ2-7; D possibly corresponds to TRBD2 (7 bases). The germline CDR1 and CDR2 sequences are SGHNT and YYREEE (reference sequence). Trimming removed 3 bases from V and 5 bases from J, with 21 bases in between. The CDR3 totals 16 residues. The DNA of the CDR3 is TGTGCCAGCAGCTCAAAGGGGGAGCGGGATGGCCACGAGCAGTACTTC. Protein product: CASSSKGERDGHEQYF. Based on the CDR3 plus reference TRBV5-4 and TRBJ2-7, the full variable domain is ETGVTQSPTHLIKTRGQQVTLRCSSQSGHNTVSWYQQALGQGPQFIFQYYREEENGRGNFPPRFSGLQFPNYSSELNVNALELDDSALYLCASSSKGERDGHEQYFGPGTRLTVT.

Many counts were recorded for this clonotype. The J gene is TRBJ2-2, the V gene TRBV5-1; 10 nucleotides align to TRBD1. Germline loops: CDR1 SGHRS, CDR2 YFSETQ. The CDR3 has 15 amino acids. V shed 3 bases and J 4 bases; nucleotides not matched to a gene: 3. CDR3 sequence reads: CASSSGDRGTGELFF. The CDR3, as DNA: TGCGCCAGCAGCTCGGGGGACAGGGGCACCGGGGAGCTGTTTTTT.

Only a few counts were recorded for this clonotype. This sequence joins TRBV20-1 and TRBJ2-5, with 10 bases fitting TRBD2. CDR1 and CDR2 (germline): DFQATT, SNEGSKA (reference sequence). The CDR3 runs 13 residues. The junction had 0 bases not matched to a gene; V was cut back by 1 base and J by 4 bases. In DNA, the CDR3 is TGCAGTGCTAGAGGACTAGCGGGAGAGACCCAGTACTTC. Amino acid sequence: CSARGLAGETQYF.

The chain is built from TRBV5-6 and TRBJ1-2; D unresolved. Germline values: CDR1 SGHDT, CDR2 YYEEEE. This CDR3 contains 15 residues. V was cut by 0 bases and J by 5 bases, with 14 bases left in between. The CDR3 spells CASSLVSGALYGYTF. CDR3 bases: TGTGCCAGCAGCTTGGTATCAGGTGCCTTATATGGCTACACCTTC. Drawing the rest from reference TRBV5-6 and TRBJ1-2, the complete variable domain is DAGVTQSPTHLIKTRGQQVTLRCSPKSGHDTVSWYQQALGQGPQFIFQYYEEEERQRGNFPDRFSGHQFPNYSSELNVNALLLGDSALYLCASSLVSGALYGYTFGSGTRLTVV.

This clonotype was seen repeatedly, ten times or more. The chain links TRBV18 to TRBJ2-2; D is uncertain. The CDR3 spans 15 residues. Germline V lookup: CDR1 KGHSH, CDR2 LQKENI. The V and J ends lost 3 bases and 4 bases respectively, with 12 bases between them. The CDR3 sequence is CASSPPSRPTGELFF. The CDR3 DNA follows: TGTGCCAGCTCACCTCCTTCCAGACCCACCGGGGAGCTGTTTTTT.

The V call is TRBV3-1, the J call TRBJ2-1; tentatively, D is TRBD2 (6 bases). The length of the CDR3 is 15 residues. Germline CDR1 and CDR2: LGHDT and YNNKEL (reference sequence). Deletions cut 2 bases from V and 2 bases from J, with 10 bases between. CDR3 sequence reads: CASSQRGSTYNEQFF. CDR3 nucleotide sequence: TGTGCCAGCAGCCAACGGGGGTCAACCTACAATGAGCAGTTCTTC.

The table lists this clonotype with a few counts. V usage is TRBV5-1 and J usage is TRBJ2-1; 10 bases map to TRBD2. V lost 3 bases, J lost 6 bases, and 6 bases stayed unmatched. CDR1 is SGHRS and CDR2 is YFSETQ in the germline V gene. The CDR3 extends over 15 amino acids. The CDR3 protein is CASSSGLAVANEQFF. Written as DNA, the CDR3 is TGCGCCAGCAGCTCAGGACTAGCGGTAGCCAATGAGCAGTTCTTC.

This chain joins TRBV30 and TRBJ1-2; D not resolved. The CDR3 sequence is 13 residues long. Germline lookup yields CDR1 GTSNPN and CDR2 SVGIG (reference sequence). V lost 1 base to trimming and J lost 4 bases, with 10 bases between them. In DNA, the CDR3 is TGTGCCTGGAGTGGGGAAACTCCCTATGGCTACACCTTC. It is translated as CAWSGETPYGYTF.

The gene calls are TRBV7-2 and TRBJ1-1; TRBD1 agrees at 8 bases. CDR3 length: 15 amino acids. The J segment lost 6 bases and the V segment lost 5 bases, leaving 11 bases of the junction unmatched. CDR1 is SGHTA, CDR2 FQGNSA, per germline. CDR3 DNA: TGTGCCAGCAGCCCGGACAGGGCGGGACCGTCTGAAGCTTTCTTT. Protein sequence: CASSPDRAGPSEAFF.

This chain links TRBV6-2 or TRBV6-3 with TRBJ1-1, with D possibly TRBD1 on 6 matching bases. The germline V and J ends were trimmed by 2 bases and 0 bases, with 10 bases remaining between them. Germline lookup yields CDR1 MNHEY and CDR2 SVGEGT. The CDR3 extends over 15 amino acids. As DNA, the CDR3 is TGTGCCAGCAGTTACGTAGGACAGATGAACACTGAAGCTTTCTTT. Translated, it gives CASSYVGQMNTEAFF.

The chain employs TRBV27 and TRBJ2-1, with no clear D. Deletions cut 5 bases from V and 14 bases from J, with 16 bases between. The CDR3 has 12 residues. Per the germline V gene, CDR1 is MNHEY and CDR2 is SMNVEV (reference sequence). The chain's CDR3 is CASSPGEGSEFF. DNA of the CDR3: TGTGCCAGCAGTCCAGGAGAAGGGTCGGAGTTCTTC.

This chain uses TRBV5-1 with TRBJ2-5; 11 positions match TRBD1. There are 14 residues in the CDR3. CDR1 is SGHRS, CDR2 YFSETQ, per germline. The V segment lost 4 bases and the J segment 5 bases; nucleotides outside the gene matches: 4. CDR3 nucleotide sequence: TGCGCCAGCAGCCCGGACAGGGGGCGGGAGACCCAGTACTTC. Translating it yields CASSPDRGRETQYF.

This clonotype has more than one count but fewer than ten. The CDR3 region has the DNA TGTGCCAGCAGCTTACAAGCGGTAAGCTCCTACGAGCAGTACTTC. This encodes CASSLQAVSSYEQYF. The gene calls are TRBV11-2 and TRBJ2-7; D perhaps matches TRBD2 (5 bases). This CDR3 is 15 amino acids long. The V gene's germline CDR1 is SGHAT and CDR2 FQNNGV. The V gene lost 2 bases and the J gene lost 0 bases, with 11 bases spanning the gap.